A single sample gave rise to the 20 T cell receptor beta chains below, sequenced in a study of technical replicates of blood from a few donors. TCRdb keeps only in-frame clones here, not all; method: immunoSEQ multiplex PCR. The profile shows 85,000 to 100,000 clones, around 94% of them singletons. Sequencing was carried out using T cells isolated from PBMCs. The source of these receptors is a human donor in good health.

V is TRBV9 and J is TRBJ2-1; D unresolved. CDR1 is SGDLS and CDR2 is YYNGEE in the germline V gene. This CDR3 region has 14 residues. V was trimmed by 0 bases and J by 15 bases, leaving 19 bases between them. The CDR3 protein is CASSVGKVAVKLFF. The CDR3 DNA follows: TGTGCCAGCAGCGTAGGTAAGGTTGCGGTAAAATTGTTCTTC. The full variable domain, its missing parts supplied by reference TRBV9 and TRBJ2-1, is DSGVTQTPKHLITATGQRVTLRCSPRSGDLSVYWYQQSLDQGLQFLIQYYNGEERAKGNILERFSAQQFPDLHSELNLSSLELGDSALYFCASSVGKVAVKLFFGPGTRLTVL.

The chain carries TRBV4-2 and TRBJ2-1; 7 bases fit TRBD2. V was clipped by 4 bases and J by 7 bases; unmatched bases: 10. The CDR3 totals 15 residues. Germline loops: CDR1 LGHNA, CDR2 YNFKEQ. DNA for the CDR3: TGTGCCAGCAGCCTGCAAAACTGGGGAGGGAATGAGCAGTTCTTC. It encodes CASSLQNWGGNEQFF.

This sequence joins TRBV6-5 and TRBJ2-7; D might be TRBD2 (6 bases). Germline values: CDR1 MNHEY, CDR2 SVGAGI. The V end lost 6 bases, the J end lost 2 bases, and 8 bases lay between the germline ends. This CDR3 is built from 12 residues. The CDR3 DNA reads TGTGCCAGCAGCGGGGGACCCTACGAGCAGTACTTC. This codes for CASSGGPYEQYF.

The chain is built from TRBV27 and TRBJ2-7; D possibly corresponds to TRBD1 (6 bases). The V end lost 3 bases, the J end lost 2 bases, and 14 bases lay between the germline ends. The germline gives CDR1 MNHEY, CDR2 SMNVEV (reference sequence). The CDR3 extends over 15 amino acids. The CDR3, as DNA: TGTGCCAGCAGTTTCACAGGGTTGGGGGCCTACGAGCAGTACTTC. Translated, it gives CASSFTGLGAYEQYF.

The rearrangement joins TRBV2 to TRBJ1-1; D may be TRBD1 (6 bases). Germline CDR1 is SNHLY and CDR2 is FYNNEI. The CDR3 spans 16 residues. The ends were cut back, 10 bases at V and 2 bases at J, with 23 bases in the middle. CDR3 sequence reads: CATMGQGFFGNTEAFF. Here the CDR3 DNA reads TGTGCCACCATGGGCCAGGGGTTCTTCGGTAACACTGAAGCTTTCTTT.

The gene calls are TRBV6-4 and TRBJ2-1; 9 bases map to TRBD2. Trimming took 0 bases from V and 5 from J; bases not matched to a gene: 2. Germline V gives CDR1 MRHNA, CDR2 SNTAGT. CDR3 length: 15 residues. The CDR3 nucleotides are TGTGCCAGCAGTGACTCAGCGGGGGGCAACAATGAGCAGTTCTTC. This gives the protein CASSDSAGGNNEQFF.

The J gene is TRBJ2-6, the V gene TRBV2, with 7 bases fitting TRBD1. CDR1 and CDR2 from the germline V gene are SNHLY and FYNNEI. CDR3 length: 14 amino acids. The junction had 3 bases not matched to a gene; V was cut back by 10 bases and J by 0 bases. CDR3 sequence: CATGQNSGANVLTF. The DNA for the CDR3 is TGTGCCACGGGACAGAACTCTGGGGCCAACGTCCTGACTTTC.

The chain joins TRBV5-3 to TRBJ2-5, with a possible D match to TRBD2 (5 bases). TRBV5-3 is an ORF; its function is uncertain. The CDR3 is made up of 15 amino acids. Trimming removed 0 bases from V and 5 bases from J, with 14 bases in between. CDR3 DNA sequence: TGTGCCAGAAGCTTGGGGGAGCTCTTTTCCGAGACCCAGTACTTC. This sequence encodes CARSLGELFSETQYF.

The CDR3 DNA sequence: TGTGCCAGTAGTGGGACATCTGGGGCCAACGTCCTGACTTTC. Translating gives CASSGTSGANVLTF. V and J are TRBV19 and TRBJ2-6; D is perhaps TRBD1 (6 bases). The CDR3 length is 14 residues. CDR1 and CDR2 from the germline V gene are LNHDA and SQIVND (reference sequence). V was pared by 5 bases and J by 1 base, with 6 bases between.

The chain recombines TRBV10-3 with TRBJ1-1; D is ambiguous. The CDR3 sequence is 13 residues long. Trimming cost V 9 bases and J 0 bases, with 11 bases left between them. The germline V gene has CDR1 ENHRY and CDR2 SYGVKD. CDR3 nucleotides: TGTGCCATGAGTCCGGGGATGAACACTGAAGCTTTCTTT. Translated: CAMSPGMNTEAFF.

The V call is TRBV13, the J call TRBJ1-1; 10 bases fit TRBD1. CDR1 PRHDT and CDR2 FYEKMQ come from the germline V gene (reference sequence). The J segment lost 6 bases and the V segment lost 1 base, leaving 8 bases of the junction unmatched. CDR3 size: 16 residues. The CDR3 reads CASSLATGGADSEAFF. CDR3 nucleotides: TGTGCCAGCAGCTTAGCGACAGGGGGCGCGGATTCTGAAGCTTTCTTT.

The rearrangement links TRBV10-1 to TRBJ2-7, with a weak D call TRBD2 (6 bases). CDR1 is WNHNN and CDR2 is SYGVQD in the germline V gene (reference sequence). The CDR3 length is 15 residues. V dropped 3 bases and J dropped 3 bases, with 15 bases sitting between them. The CDR3 DNA follows: TGCGCCAGCAGTGACCGGGGACTCAATATCTACGAGCAGTACTTC. This encodes CASSDRGLNIYEQYF.

The chain uses TRBV13 and TRBJ1-1, with a weak D call TRBD1 (5 bases). Germline loops: CDR1 PRHDT, CDR2 FYEKMQ (reference sequence). The ends were cut back, 4 bases at V and 9 bases at J, with 15 bases in the middle. There are 13 residues in the CDR3. CDR3 loop: CASSSVSGYKAFF. The DNA of the CDR3 is TGTGCCAGCAGCTCGGTTTCAGGGTACAAAGCTTTCTTT. The full variable domain, its missing parts supplied by reference TRBV13 and TRBJ1-1, is AAGVIQSPRHLIKEKRETATLKCYPIPRHDTVYWYQQGPGQDPQFLISFYEKMQSDKGSIPDRFSAQQFSDYHSELNMSSLELGDSALYFCASSSVSGYKAFFGQGTRLTVV.

A few counts support this clone. This chain joins TRBV4-1 and TRBJ2-5, with D possibly being TRBD2 (6 bases). Germline loops: CDR1 MGHRA, CDR2 YSYEKL. V was cut by 1 base and J by 3 bases, with 12 bases left in between. This CDR3 is built from 15 residues. The CDR3 DNA reads as TGCGCCAGCAGCCAAGCGACTAGGATGAAAGAGACCCAGTACTTC. Translation gives CASSQATRMKETQYF.

The chain couples TRBV6-5 to TRBJ2-2; TRBD2 matches 8 bases. CDR3 length: 16 amino acids. The ends lost 4 bases at V and 4 bases at J; junction bases unmatched: 8. Germline CDR1 reads MNHEY; CDR2 reads SVGAGI. The CDR3: CASSWVGTRGTGELFF. The CDR3 nucleotides are TGTGCCAGCAGTTGGGTGGGGACTAGAGGCACCGGGGAGCTGTTTTTT.

The chain carries TRBV11-2 and TRBJ2-7; the D gene is possibly TRBD1 (6 bases). The length of the CDR3 is 13 residues. With 7 bases removed from V and 4 bases from J, the gap between germline ends came to 14 bases. Germline V gene lookup returns CDR1 SGHAT and CDR2 FQNNGV. The CDR3 DNA sequence: TGTGCCAGCATCCCTAAGGACAGATACGAGCAGTACTTC. Protein sequence: CASIPKDRYEQYF.

This clone was counted only a few times. This rearrangement joins TRBV19 to TRBJ2-1, with unresolved D. Germline V gives CDR1 LNHDA, CDR2 SQIVND (reference sequence). V lost 3 bases, J lost 3 bases, and 9 bases lay in between. This CDR3 contains 14 residues. CDR3 in DNA: TGTGCCAGTAGTATCCAGGCAGGCTACAATGAGCAGTTCTTC. It encodes CASSIQAGYNEQFF. The full variable domain, its missing parts supplied by reference TRBV19 and TRBJ2-1, is DGGITQSPKYLFRKEGQNVTLSCEQNLNHDAMYWYRQDPGQGLRLIYYSQIVNDFQKGDIAEGYSVSREKKESFPLTVTSAQKNPTAFYLCASSIQAGYNEQFFGPGTRLTVL.

The V gene is TRBV20-1, the J gene TRBJ2-7; D gene unclear. With 6 bases removed from V and 4 bases from J, the gap between germline ends came to 10 bases. Germline assignment: CDR1 DFQATT and CDR2 SNEGSKA (reference sequence). The CDR3 extends over 11 amino acids. This CDR3 reads CSALRRYEQYF. DNA of the CDR3: TGCAGTGCCCTTCGTCGTTACGAGCAGTACTTC.

This sequence joins TRBV7-6 and TRBJ2-5; 9 nucleotides line up with TRBD2. CDR1 and CDR2 (germline): SGHVS, FNYEAQ. V lost 1 base, J lost 2 bases, and 5 bases stayed unmatched. The length of the CDR3 is 16 residues. The CDR3 bases are TGTGCCAGCAGCTTAGTGGCGGGGGGGGAGCAAGAGACCCAGTACTTC. Protein: CASSLVAGGEQETQYF.

The chain recombines TRBV6-5 with TRBJ2-7; maybe TRBD1 (6 bases). Trimming removed 5 bases from V and 2 bases from J, with 7 bases in between. This CDR3 contains 12 residues. Per germline, CDR1 MNHEY and CDR2 SVGAGI. This CDR3 is CASSGQTYEQYF. The DNA of the CDR3 is TGTGCCAGCAGTGGACAGACCTACGAGCAGTACTTC.